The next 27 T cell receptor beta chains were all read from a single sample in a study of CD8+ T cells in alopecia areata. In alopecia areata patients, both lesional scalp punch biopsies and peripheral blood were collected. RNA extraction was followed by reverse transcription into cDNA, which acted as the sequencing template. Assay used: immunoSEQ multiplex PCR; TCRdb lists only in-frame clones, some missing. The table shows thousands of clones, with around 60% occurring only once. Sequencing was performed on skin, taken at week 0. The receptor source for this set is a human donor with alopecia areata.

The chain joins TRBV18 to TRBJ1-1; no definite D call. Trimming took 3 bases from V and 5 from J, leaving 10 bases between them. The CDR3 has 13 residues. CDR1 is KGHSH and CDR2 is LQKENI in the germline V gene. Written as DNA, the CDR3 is TGTGCCAGCTCACCTGAGGGTGGGACTGAAGCTTTCTTT. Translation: CASSPEGGTEAFF.

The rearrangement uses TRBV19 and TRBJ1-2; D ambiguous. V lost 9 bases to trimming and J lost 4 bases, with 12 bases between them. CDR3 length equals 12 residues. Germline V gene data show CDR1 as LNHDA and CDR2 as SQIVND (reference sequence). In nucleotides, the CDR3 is TGTGCCAGCCTCAATTTTCCCTATGGCTACACCTTC. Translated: CASLNFPYGYTF.

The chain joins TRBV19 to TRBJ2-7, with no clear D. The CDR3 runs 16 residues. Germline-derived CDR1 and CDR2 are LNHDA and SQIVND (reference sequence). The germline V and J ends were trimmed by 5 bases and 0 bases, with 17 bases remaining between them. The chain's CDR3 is CASSSLSGQSSYEQYF. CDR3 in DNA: TGTGCCAGTAGTTCGTTGTCAGGCCAGAGCTCCTACGAGCAGTACTTC.

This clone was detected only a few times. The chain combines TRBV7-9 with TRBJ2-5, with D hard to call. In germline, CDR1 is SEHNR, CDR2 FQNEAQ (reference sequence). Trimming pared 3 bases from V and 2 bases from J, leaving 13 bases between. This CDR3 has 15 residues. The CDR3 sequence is CASSLVPFGQETQYF. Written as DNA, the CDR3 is TGTGCCAGCAGCTTGGTACCGTTTGGGCAAGAGACCCAGTACTTC. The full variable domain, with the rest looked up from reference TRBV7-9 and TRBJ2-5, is DTGVSQNPRHKITKRGQNVTFRCDPISEHNRLYWYRQTLGQGPEFLTYFQNEAQLEKSRLLSDRFSAERPKGSFSTLEIQRTEQGDSAMYLCASSLVPFGQETQYFGPGTRLLVL.

DNA of the CDR3: TGCGCCAGCAGCCAAGGACGCGCCCTTAATGAAAAACTGTTTTTT. This encodes CASSQGRALNEKLFF. This chain joins TRBV4-1 and TRBJ1-4; no firm D call. Trimming stripped 1 base from V and 4 bases from J, with 10 bases between. CDR1 and CDR2 from the germline V gene are MGHRA and YSYEKL. The CDR3 loop spans 15 amino acids.

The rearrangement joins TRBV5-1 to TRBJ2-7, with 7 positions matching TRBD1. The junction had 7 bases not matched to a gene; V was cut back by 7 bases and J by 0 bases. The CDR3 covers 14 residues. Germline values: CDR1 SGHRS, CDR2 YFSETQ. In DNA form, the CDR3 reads TGCGCCAGCGAGAAGACAGGGAGCTCCTACGAGCAGTACTTC. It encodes CASEKTGSSYEQYF.

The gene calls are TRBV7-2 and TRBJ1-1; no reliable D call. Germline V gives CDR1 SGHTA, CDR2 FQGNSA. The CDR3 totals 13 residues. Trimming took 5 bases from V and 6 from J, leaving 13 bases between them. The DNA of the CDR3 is TGTGCCAGCAGCCCCTTTATATGGTCTGAAGCTTTCTTT. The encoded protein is CASSPFIWSEAFF.

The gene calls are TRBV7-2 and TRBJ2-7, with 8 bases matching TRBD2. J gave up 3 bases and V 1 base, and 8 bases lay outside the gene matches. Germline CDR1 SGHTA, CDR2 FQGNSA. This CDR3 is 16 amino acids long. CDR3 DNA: TGTGCCAGCAGCTTAGAGGTAGCGGGGCTCCACTACGAGCAGTACTTC. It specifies CASSLEVAGLHYEQYF.

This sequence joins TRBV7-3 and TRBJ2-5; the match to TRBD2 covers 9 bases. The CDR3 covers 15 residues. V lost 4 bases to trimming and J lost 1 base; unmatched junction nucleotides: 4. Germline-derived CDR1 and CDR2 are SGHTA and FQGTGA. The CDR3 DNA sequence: TGTGCCAGCAGCTGTGGCGGGGGGGCCCAAGAGACCCAGTACTTC. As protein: CASSCGGGAQETQYF.

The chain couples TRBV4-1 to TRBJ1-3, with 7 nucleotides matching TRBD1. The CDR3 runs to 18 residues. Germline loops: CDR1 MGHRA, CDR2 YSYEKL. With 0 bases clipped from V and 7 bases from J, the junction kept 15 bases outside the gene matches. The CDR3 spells CASSQDPNQRGPKNTIYF. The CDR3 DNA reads TGCGCCAGCAGCCAAGATCCTAATCAGAGGGGGCCTAAGAACACCATATATTTT.

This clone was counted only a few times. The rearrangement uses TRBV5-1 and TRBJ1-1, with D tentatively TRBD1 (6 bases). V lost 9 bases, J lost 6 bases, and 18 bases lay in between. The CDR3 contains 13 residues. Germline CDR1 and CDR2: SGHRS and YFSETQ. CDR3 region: CATPGGAPAEAFF. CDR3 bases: TGCGCCACTCCGGGGGGGGCCCCTGCTGAAGCTTTCTTT. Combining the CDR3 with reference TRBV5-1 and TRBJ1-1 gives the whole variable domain KAGVTQTPRYLIKTRGQQVTLSCSPISGHRSVSWYQQTPGQGLQFLFEYFSETQRNKGNFPGRFSGRQFSNSRSEMNVSTLELGDSALYLCATPGGAPAEAFFGQGTRLTVV.

The CDR3 bases are TGTGCCAGCAGCTATAGGGACAGTAATGAAAAACTGTTTTTT. Protein: CASSYRDSNEKLFF. The rearrangement links TRBV6-6 to TRBJ1-4, with 7 bases matching TRBD1. CDR1 is MNHNY and CDR2 is SVGAGI in the germline V gene (reference sequence). V shed 6 bases and J 4 bases; nucleotides not matched to a gene: 5. CDR3 size: 14 residues.

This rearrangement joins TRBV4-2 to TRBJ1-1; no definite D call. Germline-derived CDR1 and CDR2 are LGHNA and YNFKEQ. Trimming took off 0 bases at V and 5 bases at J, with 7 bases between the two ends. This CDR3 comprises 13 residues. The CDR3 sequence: CASSQDLGTEAFF. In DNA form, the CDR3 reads TGTGCCAGCAGCCAAGATCTGGGGACTGAAGCTTTCTTT.

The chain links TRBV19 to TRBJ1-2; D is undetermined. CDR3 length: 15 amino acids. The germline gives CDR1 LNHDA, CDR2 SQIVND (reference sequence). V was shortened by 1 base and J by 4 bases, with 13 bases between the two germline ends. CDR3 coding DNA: TGTGCCAGTAGTATAGGTGGACGGACCTTCTATGGCTACACCTTC. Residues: CASSIGGRTFYGYTF.

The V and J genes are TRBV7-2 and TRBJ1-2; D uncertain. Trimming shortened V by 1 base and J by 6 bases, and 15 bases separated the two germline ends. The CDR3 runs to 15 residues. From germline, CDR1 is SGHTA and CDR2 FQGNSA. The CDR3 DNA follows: TGTGCCAGCAGCTTAGGACCCTTAGCCGTTGATGGCTACACCTTC. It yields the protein CASSLGPLAVDGYTF.

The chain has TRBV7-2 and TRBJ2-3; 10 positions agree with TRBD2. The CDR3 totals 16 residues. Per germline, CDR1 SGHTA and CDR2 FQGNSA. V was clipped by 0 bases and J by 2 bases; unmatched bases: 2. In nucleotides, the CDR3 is TGTGCCAGCAGCTTAGCACTAGCGGGACTCACAGATACGCAGTATTTT. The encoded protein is CASSLALAGLTDTQYF. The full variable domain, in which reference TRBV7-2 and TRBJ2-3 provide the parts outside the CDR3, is GAGVSQSPSNKVTEKGKDVELRCDPISGHTALYWYRQSLGQGLEFLIYFQGNSAPDKSGLPSDRFSAERTGGSVSTLTIQRTQQEDSAVYLCASSLALAGLTDTQYFGPGTRLTVL.

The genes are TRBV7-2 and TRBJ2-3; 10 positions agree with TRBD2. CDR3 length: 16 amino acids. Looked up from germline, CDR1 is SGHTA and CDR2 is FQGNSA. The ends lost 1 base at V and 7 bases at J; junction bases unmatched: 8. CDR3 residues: CASSLDSASGSYTQYF. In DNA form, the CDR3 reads TGTGCCAGCAGCTTAGACTCTGCTAGCGGGAGTTATACGCAGTATTTT.

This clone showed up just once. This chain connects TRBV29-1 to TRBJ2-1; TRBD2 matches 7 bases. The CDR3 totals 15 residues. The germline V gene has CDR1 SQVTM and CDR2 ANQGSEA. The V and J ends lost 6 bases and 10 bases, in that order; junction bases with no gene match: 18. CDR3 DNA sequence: TGCAGCGTCGAAATTTTAGGACTAGGGATCCGCGAGCAGTTCTTC. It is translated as CSVEILGLGIREQFF.

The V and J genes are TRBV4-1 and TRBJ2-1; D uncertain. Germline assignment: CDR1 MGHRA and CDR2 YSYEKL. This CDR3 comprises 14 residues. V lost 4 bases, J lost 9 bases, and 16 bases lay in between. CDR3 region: CASSREPSWGEQFF. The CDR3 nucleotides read TGCGCCAGCAGCCGAGAACCAAGCTGGGGTGAGCAGTTCTTC.

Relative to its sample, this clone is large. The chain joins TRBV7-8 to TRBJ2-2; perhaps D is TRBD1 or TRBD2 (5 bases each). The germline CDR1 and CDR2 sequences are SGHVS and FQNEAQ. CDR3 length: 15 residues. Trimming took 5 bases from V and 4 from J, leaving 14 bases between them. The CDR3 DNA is TGTGCCAGCAGCAGCACCGGGGCGTTCACCGGGGAGCTGTTTTTT. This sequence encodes CASSSTGAFTGELFF.

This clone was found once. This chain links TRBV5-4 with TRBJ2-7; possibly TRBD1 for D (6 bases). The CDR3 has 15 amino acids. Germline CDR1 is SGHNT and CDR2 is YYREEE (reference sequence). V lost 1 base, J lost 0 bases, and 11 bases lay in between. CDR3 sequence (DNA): TGTGCCAGCAGCTTGAACAGGGTCAGCTCCTACGAGCAGTACTTC. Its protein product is CASSLNRVSSYEQYF.

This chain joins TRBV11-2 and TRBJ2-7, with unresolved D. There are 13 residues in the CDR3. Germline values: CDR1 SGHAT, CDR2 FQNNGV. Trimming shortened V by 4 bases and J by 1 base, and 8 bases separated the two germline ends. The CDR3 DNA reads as TGTGCCAGCAGCTCCATAAATTCCTACGAGCAGTACTTC. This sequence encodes CASSSINSYEQYF.

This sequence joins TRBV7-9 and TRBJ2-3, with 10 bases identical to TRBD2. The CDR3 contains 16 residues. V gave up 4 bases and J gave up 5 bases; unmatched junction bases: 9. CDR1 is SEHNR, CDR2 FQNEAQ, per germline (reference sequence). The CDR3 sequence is CASSWTSGGARDTQYF. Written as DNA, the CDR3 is TGTGCCAGCAGCTGGACCAGCGGGGGGGCCCGAGATACGCAGTATTTT.

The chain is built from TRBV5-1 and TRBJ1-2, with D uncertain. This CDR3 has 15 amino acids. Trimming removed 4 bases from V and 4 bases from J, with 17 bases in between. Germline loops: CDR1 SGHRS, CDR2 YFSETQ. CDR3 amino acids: CASSPWAGWGYGYTF. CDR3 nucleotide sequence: TGCGCCAGCAGCCCATGGGCGGGATGGGGCTATGGCTACACCTTC.

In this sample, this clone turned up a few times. CDR3 bases: TGTGCCAGCAGTTTATCAGAGTGGGACAGGGGCCCAGATACGCAGTATTTT. Its protein product is CASSLSEWDRGPDTQYF. The gene calls are TRBV27 and TRBJ2-3, with TRBD1 identical over 10 bases. V was clipped by 0 bases and J by 4 bases; unmatched bases: 7. The CDR3 has 17 amino acids. Germline V lookup: CDR1 MNHEY, CDR2 SMNVEV (reference sequence).

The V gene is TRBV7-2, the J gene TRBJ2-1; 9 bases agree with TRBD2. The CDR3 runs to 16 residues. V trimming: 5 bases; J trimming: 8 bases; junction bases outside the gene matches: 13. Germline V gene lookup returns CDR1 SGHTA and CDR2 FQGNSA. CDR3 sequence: CASSRNTGGRAYEQFF. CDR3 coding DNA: TGTGCCAGCAGCCGTAATACTGGCGGGAGGGCATATGAGCAGTTCTTC. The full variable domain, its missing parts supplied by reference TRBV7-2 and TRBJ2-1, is GAGVSQSPSNKVTEKGKDVELRCDPISGHTALYWYRQSLGQGLEFLIYFQGNSAPDKSGLPSDRFSAERTGGSVSTLTIQRTQQEDSAVYLCASSRNTGGRAYEQFFGPGTRLTVL.

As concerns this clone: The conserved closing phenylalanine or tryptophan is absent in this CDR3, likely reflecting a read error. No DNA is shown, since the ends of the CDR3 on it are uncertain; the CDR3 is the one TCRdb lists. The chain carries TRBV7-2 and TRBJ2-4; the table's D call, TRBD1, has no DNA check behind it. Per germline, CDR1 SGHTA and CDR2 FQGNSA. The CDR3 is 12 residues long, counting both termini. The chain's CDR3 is CASSLGEGQGRS.